One sample yielded the 4 T cell receptor beta chains listed below, sequenced in a study of response to subunit inactivated influenza vaccine (dated by TCRdb to the late 2010s). Receptors were amplified or captured by RT-PCR. Sequencing took place on an Illumina HiSeq 2500. TCRdb reanalyzed the raw reads on its own, using fastp at Q25 for trimming and MiXCR for clone calling, and kept in-frame beta chains. A single entry per CDR3 protein holds the most common genes and DNA from its merged rows. Present in this sample are more than 450,000 distinct CDR3 sequences, 11% of which were seen just once. The ten largest make up about 10% of the sample. Another study also made use of these data, one on T cells expressing NK-cell markers. The second source states: TCR beta cDNA libraries were prepared using 5'RACE template switching, which introduced a universal primer site and unique molecular identifiers.

The sequences come from PBMCs from blood, collected on the day of vaccination. Receptor source: a man aged 50-59 years who received an inactivated influenza vaccine. Donor details come from another sample of the same person, matched by shared clones.

The chain couples TRBV7-2 to TRBJ2-5, with 9 bases that match TRBD2. V lost 2 bases to trimming and J lost 5 bases; unmatched junction nucleotides: 6. This CDR3 spans 15 amino acids. Looked up from germline, CDR1 is SGHTA and CDR2 is FQGNSA. The CDR3 bases are TGTGCCAGCAGCTTAAACAGCGGGGGGCAGGAGACCCAGTACTTC. The encoded protein is CASSLNSGGQETQYF.

This clonotype came up a few times. The rearrangement links TRBV12-3 or TRBV12-4 to TRBJ1-2, with 8 bases that match TRBD1. This CDR3 region has 14 residues. V dropped 7 bases and J dropped 7; count of bases not matched to a gene: 11. In DNA, the CDR3 is TGTGCCAGCAACATACCCGGGACAGGAGGTGGCTACACCTTC. It yields the protein CASNIPGTGGGYTF.

The CDR3 DNA reads TGTGCCAGCAGCCCGAGGGGTATGCGGGGACAGAAGAGTGACTATGGCTACACCTTC. Translating gives CASSPRGMRGQKSDYGYTF. V is TRBV11-2 and J is TRBJ1-2; 7 bases fit TRBD1. The germline gives CDR1 SGHAT, CDR2 FQNNGV. The CDR3 contains 19 residues. Losses at the gene ends were 5 bases for V and 3 bases for J; bases not matched to a gene: 21. Full variable domain (outside the CDR3, taken from reference TRBV11-2 and TRBJ1-2): EAGVAQSPRYKIIEKRQSVAFWCNPISGHATLYWYQQILGQGPKLLIQFQNNGVVDDSQLPKDRFSAERLKGVDSTLKIQPAKLEDSAVYLCASSPRGMRGQKSDYGYTFGSGTRLTVV.

The CDR3 is CASRKEVARGGNEQFF. The CDR3 DNA sequence: TGTGCCAGCAGAAAAGAAGTCGCCCGGGGGGGAAATGAGCAGTTCTTC. This chain uses TRBV28 with TRBJ2-1; TRBD2 agrees at 8 bases. This CDR3 is built from 16 residues. After removal of 6 bases from V and 7 bases from J, the junction contained 14 bases not matched to a gene. Germline V gene sequence: CDR1 MDHEN, CDR2 SYDVKM.